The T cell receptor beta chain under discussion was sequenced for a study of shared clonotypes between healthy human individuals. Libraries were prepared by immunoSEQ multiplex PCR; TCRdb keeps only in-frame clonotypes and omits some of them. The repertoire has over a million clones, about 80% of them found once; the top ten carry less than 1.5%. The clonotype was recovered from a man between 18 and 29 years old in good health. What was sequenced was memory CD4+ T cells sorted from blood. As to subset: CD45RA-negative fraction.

The CDR3 nucleotides are TGTGCCTGGACGGGACAGCCGAACTATGGCTACACCTTC. Protein: CAWTGQPNYGYTF. The chain couples TRBV30 to TRBJ1-2, with TRBD1 matching over 7 bases. Germline V gives CDR1 GTSNPN, CDR2 SVGIG (reference sequence). The CDR3 covers 13 residues. V lost 4 bases, J lost 2 bases, and 4 bases stayed unmatched.